These 29 T cell receptor beta chains were all obtained from the same sample, sequenced in a study of identical twins. TCRdb fed the 5' RACE reads into MiXCR, producing one record per CDR3 protein. The sample lists approximately 600,000 distinct CDR3 sequences, 9.6% occurring once. These data are also associated with another study on yellow fever vaccine responses in identical twins.

Sequencing input: PBMCs. The receptors were gathered from a woman under 30 in good health.

The sample holds a few counts of this clonotype. The DNA for the CDR3 is TGTGCCAGCAGCCAATCGTCTAGCGGGTCCACAGATACGCAGTATTTT. Its protein is CASSQSSSGSTDTQYF. The rearrangement links TRBV3-1 to TRBJ2-3, with TRBD2 matching over 8 bases. Germline V lookup: CDR1 LGHDT, CDR2 YNNKEL (reference sequence). The trim removed 2 bases at V and 2 bases at J, leaving 6 bases unmatched. The CDR3 covers 16 residues.

The chain couples TRBV7-9 to TRBJ1-2; D is undetermined. CDR3 length: 12 amino acids. Germline values: CDR1 SEHNR, CDR2 FQNEAQ (reference sequence). The V end was cut by 0 bases, the J end by 7 bases, with 6 bases between. CDR3 bases: TGTGCCAGCAGCTTAGCCACAGTTGGCTACACCTTC. The encoded protein is CASSLATVGYTF.

In its sample, this clonotype was seen a few times. This chain connects TRBV12-3 or TRBV12-4 to TRBJ2-7; 7 bases are shared with TRBD2. The ends lost 5 bases at V and 0 bases at J; junction bases unmatched: 7. The CDR3 is 15 amino acids. The DNA of the CDR3 is TGTGCCAGCAGTGCGAGCGGGGCGAGCTCCTACGAGCAGTACTTC. It specifies CASSASGASSYEQYF.

Many counts were recorded for this clonotype. The CDR3 bases are TGCAGCGTTCGGCTAGCGGGAGCAGAGACCCAGTACTTC. It is translated as CSVRLAGAETQYF. The V and J genes are TRBV29-1 and TRBJ2-5, with 10 bases aligning to TRBD2. Germline-derived CDR1 and CDR2 are SQVTM and ANQGSEA. Unmatched junction bases numbered 4, after V lost 5 bases and J lost 4 bases. The CDR3 runs to 13 residues.

The chain carries TRBV12-3 or TRBV12-4 and TRBJ2-1; D may be TRBD1 or TRBD2 (6 bases each). CDR3 length: 15 residues. With 0 bases removed from V and 8 bases from J, the gap between germline ends came to 14 bases. For the CDR3, the DNA is TGTGCCAGCAGTTTAGCGGGGGGCCCTATCGATGAGCAGTTCTTC. Its translation: CASSLAGGPIDEQFF.

This sequence joins TRBV11-2 and TRBJ1-4; D is unclear. Germline V gives CDR1 SGHAT, CDR2 FQNNGV. Trimming shortened V by 6 bases and J by 1 base, and 9 bases separated the two germline ends. The CDR3 covers 14 residues. The CDR3 bases are TGTGCCAGCAGACCGACGGGAACTAATGAAAAACTGTTTTTT. It encodes CASRPTGTNEKLFF.

Only a few counts were recorded for this clonotype. The V call is TRBV5-1, the J call TRBJ2-7; perhaps TRBD1 as D (5 bases). Trimming left V 4 bases short and J 5 bases short, with 13 bases between. This CDR3 comprises 13 residues. Germline CDR1 is SGHRS and CDR2 is YFSETQ. CDR3 nucleotides: TGCGCCAGCAGCCGAGAACAGGTGGACGAGCAGTACTTC. Its protein is CASSREQVDEQYF.

This rearrangement joins TRBV19 to TRBJ2-5, with D possibly matching TRBD2 (5 bases). This CDR3 is built from 15 residues. With 4 bases removed from V and 1 base from J, the gap between germline ends came to 13 bases. Germline V gives CDR1 LNHDA, CDR2 SQIVND (reference sequence). In DNA form, the CDR3 reads TGTGCCAGTAGTAATGAGGGAACCATCCAAGAGACCCAGTACTTC. It translates to CASSNEGTIQETQYF.

This clonotype has only a few counts. The rearrangement links TRBV20-1 to TRBJ2-5, with D perhaps matching TRBD2 (5 bases). This CDR3 is built from 11 residues. Germline CDR1 reads DFQATT; CDR2 reads SNEGSKA (reference sequence). V was trimmed by 6 bases and J by 2 bases, leaving 7 bases between them. CDR3 amino acids: CSAEGQETQYF. The CDR3 nucleotides read TGCAGTGCCGAGGGTCAAGAGACCCAGTACTTC.

This clonotype was picked up many times. CDR3 nucleotide sequence: TGCAGTGCTAGAGATTGGAGGGTTAGCAATCAGCCCCAGCATTTT. As protein: CSARDWRVSNQPQHF. V usage is TRBV20-1 and J usage is TRBJ1-5; no clear D gene. V was trimmed by 0 bases and J by 0 bases, leaving 9 bases between them. The CDR3 has 15 amino acids. Germline V gives CDR1 DFQATT, CDR2 SNEGSKA (reference sequence).

The chain uses TRBV12-3 or TRBV12-4 and TRBJ2-1; TRBD2 matches 7 bases. Losses at the gene ends were 3 bases for V and 0 bases for J; bases not matched to a gene: 8. The CDR3 is 17 residues long. The CDR3: CASSLRAGESSYNEQFF. The CDR3 DNA sequence: TGTGCCAGCAGTTTGAGGGCGGGGGAGAGCTCCTACAATGAGCAGTTCTTC.

There are a few counts of this clonotype. The chain couples TRBV6-1 to TRBJ2-1; tentatively, D is TRBD1 or TRBD2 (5 bases each). The V gene lost 4 bases and the J gene lost 5 bases, with 33 bases spanning the gap. The CDR3 loop spans 21 amino acids. Germline CDR1 is MNHNS and CDR2 is SASEGT. Here the CDR3 DNA reads TGTGCCAGCAGTGGCCCCCGGGACCCTAGAGTAAAAACAACCTTAAACAATGAGCAGTTCTTC. Residues: CASSGPRDPRVKTTLNNEQFF.

The rearrangement joins TRBV27 to TRBJ2-3, with 13 bases lining up with TRBD2. The J segment lost 2 bases and the V segment lost 5 bases, leaving 13 bases of the junction unmatched. CDR3 length equals 19 residues. Germline V gene data show CDR1 as MNHEY and CDR2 as SMNVEV (reference sequence). This CDR3 reads CASSTRLAGGSILTDTQYF. The CDR3 nucleotides read TGTGCCAGCAGTACACGACTAGCGGGGGGCTCTATACTCACAGATACGCAGTATTTT.

The table lists this clonotype with a few counts. CDR3 nucleotides: TGCGCCAGCAGACCGGCTGGGGCAGGGGGCGGGGAGACCCAGTACTTC. Translating it yields CASRPAGAGGGETQYF. The J gene is TRBJ2-5, the V gene TRBV10-2, with 8 bases matching TRBD1. The CDR3 loop spans 16 amino acids. The germline V gene encodes CDR1 WSHSY and CDR2 SAAADI. J was trimmed by 5 bases and V by 6 bases; bases with no gene match: 14.

Comment on this clonotype: At one boundary the junction diverges from the germline segment, which might be a read error. The chain carries TRBV5-4 and TRBJ2-3; 13 bases are shared with TRBD2. CDR3 length equals 16 residues. Germline lookup yields CDR1 SGHNT and CDR2 YYREEE (reference sequence). This CDR3 reads CAISPGLAGATDTQYF. DNA for the CDR3: TGTGCCATCAGCCCAGGACTAGCGGGAGCCACAGATACGCAGTATTTT.

V is TRBV5-1 and J is TRBJ2-1, with a possible D match to TRBD1 (5 bases). Germline V gene sequence: CDR1 SGHRS, CDR2 YFSETQ. The CDR3 is 15 residues long. Trimming took off 4 bases at V and 9 bases at J, with 20 bases between the two ends. CDR3 nucleotide sequence: TGCGCCAGCAGCCTTGGACATCTTAGTAATGGTGAGCAGTTCTTC. This codes for CASSLGHLSNGEQFF. The variable domain in full, completed from reference TRBV5-1 and TRBJ2-1, reads KAGVTQTPRYLIKTRGQQVTLSCSPISGHRSVSWYQQTPGQGLQFLFEYFSETQRNKGNFPGRFSGRQFSNSRSEMNVSTLELGDSALYLCASSLGHLSNGEQFFGPGTRLTVL.

The chain employs TRBV29-1 and TRBJ2-1, with 8 bases lining up with TRBD1. The CDR3 contains 12 residues. Germline V gene lookup returns CDR1 SQVTM and CDR2 ANQGSEA. The V and J ends lost 2 bases and 8 bases, in that order; junction bases with no gene match: 2. This CDR3 is CSVERQGYEQFF. The CDR3 nucleotides are TGCAGCGTTGAAAGACAGGGGTATGAGCAGTTCTTC.

CDR3 sequence reads: CSAAAPGGHGDSPLHF. The CDR3 coding sequence is TGCAGTGCCGCAGCCCCAGGGGGGCATGGCGATTCACCCCTCCACTTT. The chain carries TRBV20-1 and TRBJ1-6; the match to TRBD1 covers 7 bases. CDR1 is DFQATT, CDR2 SNEGSKA, per germline (reference sequence). The J segment lost 8 bases and the V segment lost 6 bases, leaving 16 bases of the junction unmatched. This CDR3 is 16 amino acids long.

This clonotype has just a few counts. V and J are TRBV30 and TRBJ2-2, with D uncertain. Trimming cost V 2 bases and J 1 base, with 11 bases left between them. The CDR3 is made up of 15 amino acids. Germline V gives CDR1 GTSNPN, CDR2 SVGIG (reference sequence). DNA for the CDR3: TGTGCCTGGAGTCTAGTCACCGGGAACACCGGGGAGCTGTTTTTT. Amino acids: CAWSLVTGNTGELFF.

This clonotype was recorded many times. The chain links TRBV5-1 to TRBJ1-3; TRBD1 might be the D (5 bases). Trimming left V 2 bases short and J 4 bases short, with 16 bases between. CDR1 is SGHRS, CDR2 YFSETQ, per germline. The CDR3 has 16 amino acids. CDR3 sequence: CASSLAIQGFGNTIYF. The DNA for the CDR3 is TGCGCCAGCAGCTTAGCAATCCAGGGCTTCGGAAACACCATATATTTT.

This clonotype was picked up many times. The gene calls are TRBV29-1 and TRBJ1-5; D possibly corresponds to TRBD1 (5 bases). CDR3 length equals 14 residues. The V end lost 4 bases, the J end lost 2 bases, and 12 bases lay between the germline ends. Germline CDR1 is SQVTM and CDR2 is ANQGSEA. CDR3 sequence (DNA): TGCAGCGTTGTGGCAGGGAATGGCAATCAGCCCCAGCATTTT. It encodes CSVVAGNGNQPQHF.

This sequence joins TRBV7-9 and TRBJ2-5; 8 positions agree with TRBD2. CDR3 length: 15 residues. Trimming removed 9 bases from V and 4 bases from J; junction bases left unmatched: 13. Germline V lookup: CDR1 SEHNR, CDR2 FQNEAQ (reference sequence). CDR3 in amino acids: CASRIGTAGGETQYF. The CDR3 DNA is TGTGCCAGTCGAATCGGGACGGCGGGGGGAGAGACCCAGTACTTC.

The chain uses TRBV4-3 and TRBJ2-1, with 7 bases that match TRBD2. V lost 5 bases to trimming and J lost 4 bases; unmatched junction nucleotides: 14. Germline V lookup: CDR1 LGHNA, CDR2 YSLEER. The CDR3 is made up of 17 amino acids. CDR3 DNA sequence: TGCGCCAGCAGCTCCGAGACAGCGGGGACTGGTTACAATGAGCAGTTCTTC. Its protein product is CASSSETAGTGYNEQFF.

Ten or more counts support this clonotype. This sequence joins TRBV29-1 and TRBJ2-7; no clear D gene. The CDR3 covers 13 residues. V was clipped by 4 bases and J by 4 bases, with 14 bases between them. Germline CDR1 is SQVTM and CDR2 is ANQGSEA. The CDR3 region has the DNA TGCAGCGTTGTTGTAAGAGGATTGTACGAGCAGTACTTC. Translated: CSVVVRGLYEQYF.

This clonotype turned up a few times. This rearrangement joins TRBV29-1 to TRBJ2-5, with TRBD1 identical over 7 bases. This CDR3 has 13 residues. Germline V CDR1 and CDR2: SQVTM, ANQGSEA. J was trimmed by 1 base and V by 8 bases; bases with no gene match: 7. The CDR3 here is CSPRDSAQETQYF. The CDR3 DNA follows: TGCAGCCCCCGGGACAGTGCCCAAGAGACCCAGTACTTC.

This clonotype appeared many times. V gene TRBV7-9 combines with J gene TRBJ2-1; weak D call: TRBD2 (6 bases). CDR3 size: 17 residues. The germline V gene encodes CDR1 SEHNR and CDR2 FQNEAQ (reference sequence). V lost 5 bases, J lost 1 base, and 18 bases lay in between. CDR3 protein: CASSPFWSSESYNEQFF. The CDR3 nucleotides read TGTGCCAGCAGCCCGTTTTGGTCTAGCGAATCCTACAATGAGCAGTTCTTC.

This clonotype was counted between two and nine times. The CDR3 spells CASSQVQGLDTQYF. CDR3 DNA: TGCGCCAGCAGCCAAGTACAGGGGCTAGATACGCAGTATTTT. J is TRBJ2-3 and V is TRBV4-1, with 7 positions matching TRBD1. Germline CDR1 MGHRA, CDR2 YSYEKL. CDR3 length: 14 residues. V lost 1 base to trimming and J lost 5 bases; unmatched junction nucleotides: 3.

Concerning this clonotype itself: This may arise from a read error, as a much more abundant clone is one base away. V gene TRBV14 combines with J gene TRBJ2-4, with no clear D. Trimming shortened V by 4 bases and J by 7 bases, and 8 bases separated the two germline ends. In germline, CDR1 is SGHDN, CDR2 FVKESK. The CDR3 runs to 12 residues. Written as DNA, the CDR3 is TGTGCCAGCAGCCGTAGATACAACATTCAGTACTTC. Protein: CASSRRYNIQYF.

This clonotype was observed a few times. CDR3 sequence: CASSFALAGETQYF. In DNA form, the CDR3 reads TGTGCCAGCAGTTTCGCCCTAGCGGGGGAGACCCAGTACTTC. The chain carries TRBV12-3 or TRBV12-4 and TRBJ2-5; 9 bases fit TRBD2. V shed 3 bases and J 5 bases; nucleotides not matched to a gene: 4. This CDR3 has 14 amino acids.